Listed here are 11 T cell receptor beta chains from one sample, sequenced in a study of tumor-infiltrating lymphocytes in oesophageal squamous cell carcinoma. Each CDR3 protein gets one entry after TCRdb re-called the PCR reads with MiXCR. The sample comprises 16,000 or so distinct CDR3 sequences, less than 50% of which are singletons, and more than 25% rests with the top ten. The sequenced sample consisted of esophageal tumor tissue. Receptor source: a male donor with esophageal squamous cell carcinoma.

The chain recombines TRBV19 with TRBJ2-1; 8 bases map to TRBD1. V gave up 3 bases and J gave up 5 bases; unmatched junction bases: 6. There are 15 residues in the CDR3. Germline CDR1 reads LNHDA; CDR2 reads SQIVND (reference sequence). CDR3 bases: TGTGCCAGTAGTATCACGGGACAGGTTAACAATGAGCAGTTCTTC. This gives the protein CASSITGQVNNEQFF.

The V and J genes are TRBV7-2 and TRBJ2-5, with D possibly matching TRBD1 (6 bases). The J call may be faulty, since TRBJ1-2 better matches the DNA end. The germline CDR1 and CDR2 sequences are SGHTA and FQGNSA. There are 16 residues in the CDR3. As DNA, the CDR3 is TGTGCCAGCAGCTTGGGCCGGGACACCCCGACCTATGGCTACACCTTC. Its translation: CASSLGRDTPTYGYTF.

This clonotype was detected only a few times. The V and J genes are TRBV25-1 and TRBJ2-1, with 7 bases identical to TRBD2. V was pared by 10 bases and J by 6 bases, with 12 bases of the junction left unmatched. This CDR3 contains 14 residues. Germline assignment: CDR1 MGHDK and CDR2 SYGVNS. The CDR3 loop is CATKPSGITNEQFF. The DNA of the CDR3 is TGTGCCACCAAGCCCAGCGGGATAACCAATGAGCAGTTCTTC.

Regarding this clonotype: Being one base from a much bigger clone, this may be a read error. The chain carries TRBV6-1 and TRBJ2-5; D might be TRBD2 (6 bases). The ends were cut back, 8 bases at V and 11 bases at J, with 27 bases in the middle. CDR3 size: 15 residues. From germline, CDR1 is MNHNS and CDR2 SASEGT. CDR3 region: CASRSPGLTNNEQYF. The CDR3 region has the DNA TGTGCCAGCCGTTCTCCCGGACTAACGAACAATGAGCAGTACTTC.

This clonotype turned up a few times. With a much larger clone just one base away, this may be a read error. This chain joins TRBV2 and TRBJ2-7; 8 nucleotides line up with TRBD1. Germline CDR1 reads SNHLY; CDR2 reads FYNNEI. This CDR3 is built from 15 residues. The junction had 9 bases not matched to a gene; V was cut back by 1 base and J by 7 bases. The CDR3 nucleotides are TGTGCCAGCAGTGAAGAGGCAGGGGGCGAAGATGAGCAGTACTTC. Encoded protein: CASSEEAGGEDEQYF.

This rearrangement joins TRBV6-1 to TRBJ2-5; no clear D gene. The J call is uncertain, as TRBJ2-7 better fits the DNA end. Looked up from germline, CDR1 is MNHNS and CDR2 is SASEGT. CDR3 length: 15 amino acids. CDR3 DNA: TGTGCCAGCAGTGAAAGCTCAGCACGGAAAGACGAGCAGTACTTC. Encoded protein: CASSESSARKDEQYF.

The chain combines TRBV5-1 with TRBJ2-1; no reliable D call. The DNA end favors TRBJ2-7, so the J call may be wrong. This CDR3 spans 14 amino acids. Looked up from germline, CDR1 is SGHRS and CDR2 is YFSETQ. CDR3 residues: CASSGEAISYEQYF. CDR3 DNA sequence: TGCGCCAGCAGCGGGGAAGCCATCTCCTACGAGCAGTACTTC.

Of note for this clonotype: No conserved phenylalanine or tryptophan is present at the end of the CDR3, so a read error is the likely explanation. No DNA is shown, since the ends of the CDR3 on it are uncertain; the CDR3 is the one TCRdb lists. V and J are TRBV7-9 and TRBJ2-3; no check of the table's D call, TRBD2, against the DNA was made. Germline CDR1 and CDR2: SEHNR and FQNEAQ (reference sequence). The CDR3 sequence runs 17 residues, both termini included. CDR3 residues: CASSFSGRSYNEQFFGP.

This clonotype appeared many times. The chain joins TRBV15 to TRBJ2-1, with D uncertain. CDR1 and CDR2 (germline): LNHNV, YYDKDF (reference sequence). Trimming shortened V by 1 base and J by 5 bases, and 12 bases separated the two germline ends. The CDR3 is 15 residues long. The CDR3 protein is CATSRGNSADNEQFF. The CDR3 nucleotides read TGTGCCACCAGCAGAGGAAACAGCGCAGACAATGAGCAGTTCTTC.

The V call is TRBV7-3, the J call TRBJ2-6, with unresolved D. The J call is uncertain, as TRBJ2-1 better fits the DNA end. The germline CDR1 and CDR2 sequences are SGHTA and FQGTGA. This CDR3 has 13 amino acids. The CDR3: CASSPAESYEQFF. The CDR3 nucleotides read TGTGCCAGCAGTCCGGCCGAATCCTACGAGCAGTTCTTC.

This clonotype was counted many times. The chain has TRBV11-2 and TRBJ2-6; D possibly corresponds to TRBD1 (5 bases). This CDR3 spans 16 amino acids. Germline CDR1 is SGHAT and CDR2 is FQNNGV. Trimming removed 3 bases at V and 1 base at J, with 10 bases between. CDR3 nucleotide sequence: TGTGCCAGCAGCTTCAGCAGGGAATCTGGGGCCAACGTCCTGACTTTC. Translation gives CASSFSRESGANVLTF.